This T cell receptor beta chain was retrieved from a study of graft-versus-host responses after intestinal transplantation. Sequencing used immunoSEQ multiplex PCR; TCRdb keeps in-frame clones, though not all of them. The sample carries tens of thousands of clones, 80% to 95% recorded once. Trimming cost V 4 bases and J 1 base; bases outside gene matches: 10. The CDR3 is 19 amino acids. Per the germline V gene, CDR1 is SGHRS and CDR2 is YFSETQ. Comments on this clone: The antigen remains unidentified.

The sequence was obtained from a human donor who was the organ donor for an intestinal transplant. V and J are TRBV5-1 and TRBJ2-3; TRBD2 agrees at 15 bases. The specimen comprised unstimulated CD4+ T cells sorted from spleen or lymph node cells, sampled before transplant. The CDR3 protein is CASSVPPGLAGGGTDTQYF. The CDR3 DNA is TGCGCCAGCAGCGTACCACCGGGACTAGCGGGAGGAGGCACAGATACGCAGTATTTT.